A single sample gave rise to the 25 T cell receptor beta chains below, sequenced in a study of shared clonotypes between healthy human individuals. Clones were sequenced by immunoSEQ multiplex PCR, and TCRdb holds only the in-frame ones, with some missing. The sample has 850,000 to 1,100,000 clones, approximately 80% seen once. The sequenced material came from memory CD4+ T cells from PBMCs. This sample's subset: CD45RA-negative fraction. These receptors all come from a man between 18 and 35 years old in good health. Some clones in this sample may be carry-over from other donors' samples.

The V gene is TRBV5-1, the J gene TRBJ2-2; TRBD2 matches at 9 bases. This CDR3 is 18 amino acids long. Germline values: CDR1 SGHRS, CDR2 YFSETQ. Trimming at V came to 0 bases and at J to 4 bases, leaving 10 bases not matched to a gene. CDR3 loop: CASSLVAGAPMGTGELFF. The CDR3 DNA reads as TGCGCCAGCAGCTTGGTAGCGGGAGCCCCTATGGGCACCGGGGAGCTGTTTTTT.

Details on this clone: The sample carries other DNA sequences with the same CDR3. The chain links TRBV28 to TRBJ2-1; D is undetermined. The V and J ends lost 6 bases and 4 bases respectively, with 7 bases between them. The CDR3 totals 12 residues. The germline V gene has CDR1 MDHEN and CDR2 SYDVKM. The CDR3 DNA is TGTGCCAGCAGCTTGGCGTACAATGAGCAGTTCTTC. Its protein product is CASSLAYNEQFF.

The chain carries TRBV7-9 and TRBJ1-2; D uncertain. Germline-derived CDR1 and CDR2 are SEHNR and FQNEAQ (reference sequence). This CDR3 comprises 13 residues. V was trimmed by 3 bases and J by 8 bases, leaving 13 bases between them. The DNA for the CDR3 is TGTGCCAGCAGCTTTCCCCTCCGGGGAGGCTACACCTTC. Translation gives CASSFPLRGGYTF.

The gene calls are TRBV16 and TRBJ1-2, with D unclear. Trimming took 7 bases from V and 3 from J, leaving 18 bases between them. The CDR3 is 15 residues long. CDR1 is KGHSY and CDR2 is FQNENV in the germline V gene. The CDR3 nucleotides read TGTGCCAGCAACCCCCTTTCGGGAGATTACTATGGCTACACCTTC. Its translation: CASNPLSGDYYGYTF.

The V gene is TRBV15, the J gene TRBJ2-5; D unclear. This CDR3 has 15 residues. From germline, CDR1 is LNHNV and CDR2 YYDKDF (reference sequence). Between the trimmed V and J ends, which lost 0 bases and 2 bases, there was a span of 10 bases. This CDR3 reads CATSRDPQQQETQYF. In DNA, the CDR3 is TGTGCCACCAGCAGAGATCCTCAGCAACAAGAGACCCAGTACTTC.

The rearrangement links TRBV28 to TRBJ2-5; no clear D. Germline V gives CDR1 MDHEN, CDR2 SYDVKM. Trimming stripped 3 bases from V and 5 bases from J, with 10 bases between. The CDR3 is 13 residues long. The CDR3 region is CASSFSYSETQYF. The CDR3, as DNA: TGTGCCAGCAGTTTCAGTTATAGCGAGACCCAGTACTTC.

The V and J genes are TRBV11-3 and TRBJ1-4; weak D call: TRBD1 (6 bases). Trimming removed 3 bases at V and 4 bases at J, with 24 bases between. CDR3 length: 19 amino acids. Germline V lookup: CDR1 SGHNT, CDR2 YENEEA. The CDR3 reads CASSFYLGQKSRGNEKLFF. The CDR3 DNA reads TGTGCCAGCAGCTTCTACCTTGGACAGAAGTCGCGGGGTAATGAAAAACTGTTTTTT. Variable domain in full (rest from reference TRBV11-3 and TRBJ1-4): EAGVVQSPRYKIIEKKQPVAFWCNPISGHNTLYWYLQNLGQGPELLIRYENEEAVDDSQLPKDRFSAERLKGVDSTLKIQPAELGDSAVYLCASSFYLGQKSRGNEKLFFGSGTQLSVL.

The V and J genes are TRBV28 and TRBJ1-5; 10 nucleotides line up with TRBD1. V shed 6 bases and J 5 bases; nucleotides not matched to a gene: 7. Germline-derived CDR1 and CDR2 are MDHEN and SYDVKM. The length of the CDR3 is 15 residues. The CDR3 bases are TGTGCCAGCAGACGGGACAGGGGCCCCGATCAGCCCCAGCATTTT. Translating it yields CASRRDRGPDQPQHF.

V and J are TRBV2 and TRBJ1-3; D gene uncertain. The CDR3 is made up of 12 amino acids. V was pared by 8 bases and J by 2 bases, with 7 bases between. Germline assignment: CDR1 SNHLY and CDR2 FYNNEI. CDR3 sequence: CASLVTGNTIYF. The CDR3 nucleotides read TGTGCCAGCCTTGTTACTGGAAACACCATATATTTT.

The chain joins TRBV11-2 to TRBJ2-3, with 12 positions matching TRBD2. Losses at the gene ends were 7 bases for V and 4 bases for J; bases not matched to a gene: 15. The CDR3 sequence is 18 residues long. Germline loops: CDR1 SGHAT, CDR2 FQNNGV. CDR3 region: CASTSLGLAGGQADTQYF. In DNA, the CDR3 is TGTGCCAGCACCTCCCTTGGGCTAGCGGGAGGGCAAGCAGATACGCAGTATTTT.

The chain couples TRBV6-1 to TRBJ2-3; TRBD2 is a possible D gene (6 bases). Germline V gene lookup returns CDR1 MNHNS and CDR2 SASEGT. V was clipped by 5 bases and J by 5 bases, with 11 bases between them. This CDR3 spans 13 amino acids. CDR3 amino acids: CASSRRDLDTQYF. As DNA, the CDR3 is TGTGCCAGCAGTCGAAGGGACTTAGATACGCAGTATTTT.

This clone came up once. The CDR3 sequence: CASSLSENEQYF. In nucleotides, the CDR3 is TGTGCCAGCAGCTTAAGCGAGAACGAGCAGTACTTC. The J gene is TRBJ2-7, the V gene TRBV7-2, with unresolved D. V dropped 2 bases and J dropped 5 bases, with 7 bases sitting between them. The CDR3 sequence is 12 residues long. Per germline, CDR1 SGHTA and CDR2 FQGNSA.

J is TRBJ2-3 and V is TRBV5-1; tentatively, D is TRBD1 or TRBD2 (5 bases each). Trimming took 6 bases from V and 5 from J, leaving 16 bases between them. The germline V gene has CDR1 SGHRS and CDR2 YFSETQ. This CDR3 region has 14 residues. CDR3 DNA sequence: TGCGCCAGCATGGAGGACCAGGGCAGAGATACGCAGTATTTT. Its protein product is CASMEDQGRDTQYF. The whole variable domain, filled in from reference TRBV5-1 and TRBJ2-3, reads KAGVTQTPRYLIKTRGQQVTLSCSPISGHRSVSWYQQTPGQGLQFLFEYFSETQRNKGNFPGRFSGRQFSNSRSEMNVSTLELGDSALYLCASMEDQGRDTQYFGPGTRLTVL.

The J gene is TRBJ2-1, the V gene TRBV4-3; 7 nucleotides align to TRBD2. The germline CDR1 and CDR2 sequences are LGHNA and YSLEER. V shed 4 bases and J 7 bases; nucleotides not matched to a gene: 13. The CDR3 loop spans 16 amino acids. The CDR3: CASSPRGVRLGNEQFF. DNA of the CDR3: TGCGCCAGCAGCCCTCGGGGGGTCCGACTCGGTAATGAGCAGTTCTTC.

V gene TRBV2 combines with J gene TRBJ1-2, with 9 bases lining up with TRBD1. Germline V gene lookup returns CDR1 SNHLY and CDR2 FYNNEI. Trimming took 3 bases from V and 2 from J; bases not matched to a gene: 1. This CDR3 is built from 14 residues. CDR3 in amino acids: CASSDGQGNYGYTF. As DNA, the CDR3 is TGTGCCAGCAGTGACGGACAGGGGAACTATGGCTACACCTTC.

This clone was found a few times. V usage is TRBV5-4 and J usage is TRBJ1-2, with TRBD1 matching 9 bases. This CDR3 comprises 16 residues. Germline lookup yields CDR1 SGHNT and CDR2 YYREEE (reference sequence). V shed 0 bases and J 4 bases; nucleotides not matched to a gene: 7. The DNA for the CDR3 is TGTGCCAGCAGCTTGGCGGGGGGACAGGGAGCCTATGGCTACACCTTC. Amino acids: CASSLAGGQGAYGYTF.

Turning to this clone: One junction end disagrees with the germline gene, perhaps due to a read error. The genes are TRBV7-2 and TRBJ1-2; TRBD1 agrees at 10 bases. Germline lookup yields CDR1 SGHTA and CDR2 FQGNSA. This CDR3 comprises 13 residues. The DNA of the CDR3 is TGTGCCAGCAGCTCTCGACAGGGGGCTTCCCTTCAATTC. It yields the protein CASSSRQGASLQF.

This clone has just a few counts. V usage is TRBV5-4 and J usage is TRBJ2-2; tentative D call: TRBD2 (5 bases). Germline lookup yields CDR1 SGHNT and CDR2 YYREEE (reference sequence). V was clipped by 4 bases and J by 5 bases, with 24 bases between them. The CDR3 contains 18 residues. CDR3 coding DNA: TGTGCCAGCAGCCCCCGCCCCGGACTCAGAAAAGAGACCGGGGAGCTGTTTTTT. Translating gives CASSPRPGLRKETGELFF. The full variable domain, in which reference TRBV5-4 and TRBJ2-2 provide the parts outside the CDR3, is ETGVTQSPTHLIKTRGQQVTLRCSSQSGHNTVSWYQQALGQGPQFIFQYYREEENGRGNFPPRFSGLQFPNYSSELNVNALELDDSALYLCASSPRPGLRKETGELFFGEGSRLTVL.

This chain connects TRBV5-4 to TRBJ2-1; D uncertain. With 3 bases removed from V and 0 bases from J, the gap between germline ends came to 16 bases. The CDR3 is 17 amino acids. From germline, CDR1 is SGHNT and CDR2 YYREEE (reference sequence). CDR3 region: CASSSVSALSSYNEQFF. CDR3 sequence (DNA): TGTGCCAGCAGCTCCGTGTCGGCCCTTAGCTCCTACAATGAGCAGTTCTTC.

This chain joins TRBV19 and TRBJ1-5, with D tentatively TRBD1 (5 bases). The CDR3 covers 15 residues. Trimming shortened V by 6 bases and J by 9 bases, and 21 bases separated the two germline ends. CDR1 is LNHDA, CDR2 SQIVND, per germline (reference sequence). CDR3 amino acids: CASRKGFNWGGPQHF. As DNA, the CDR3 is TGTGCCAGTAGAAAAGGATTTAACTGGGGGGGGCCCCAGCATTTT.

This clone was seen just once. The gene calls are TRBV10-3 and TRBJ2-5; D call uncertain. CDR1 and CDR2 (germline): ENHRY, SYGVKD. The CDR3 runs 13 residues. V was clipped by 3 bases and J by 4 bases, with 9 bases between them. The CDR3 nucleotides read TGTGCCATCAGTGAACAGCCCCTAGAGACCCAGTACTTC. Residues: CAISEQPLETQYF.

A note on this clone: Compared with germline, one end of the junction differs, possibly owing to a read error. CDR3 sequence reads: CATSRGNTEAFF. The CDR3 DNA reads TGTGCCACCTCACGAGGTAACACTGAAGCTTTCTTT. The V gene is TRBV18, the J gene TRBJ1-1, with D uncertain. CDR1 and CDR2 (germline): KGHSH, LQKENI. The CDR3 totals 12 residues. The complete variable domain, with remaining parts taken from reference TRBV18 and TRBJ1-1, reads NAGVMQNPRHLVRRRGQEARLRCSPMKGHSHVYWYRQLPEEGLKFMVYLQKENIIDESGMPKERFSAEFPKEGPSILRIQQVVRGDSAAYFCATSRGNTEAFFGQGTRLTVV.

V usage is TRBV4-1 and J usage is TRBJ2-2, with D tentatively TRBD1 or TRBD2 (6 bases each). The length of the CDR3 is 17 residues. CDR1 and CDR2 (germline): MGHRA, YSYEKL. V lost 2 bases to trimming and J lost 5 bases, with 18 bases between them. This chain's CDR3 is CASSQFGSRGGTGELFF. As DNA, the CDR3 is TGCGCCAGCAGCCAATTCGGGAGCAGGGGAGGAACCGGGGAGCTGTTTTTT.

With regard to this clone: The identical CDR3 is also encoded by other nucleotide sequences in the sample. V is TRBV28 and J is TRBJ1-1; D gene uncertain. V lost 3 bases to trimming and J lost 0 bases, with 5 bases between them. There are 13 residues in the CDR3. CDR1 is MDHEN and CDR2 is SYDVKM in the germline V gene. CDR3 sequence: CASSFPLNTEAFF. The CDR3 DNA reads TGTGCCAGCAGTTTTCCGTTGAACACTGAAGCTTTCTTT.

This clone was recorded at least ten times. This chain connects TRBV4-1 to TRBJ2-7; no clear D. The V end was cut by 2 bases, the J end by 7 bases, with 15 bases between. Germline assignment: CDR1 MGHRA and CDR2 YSYEKL. This CDR3 has 14 residues. The chain's CDR3 is CASSQTSGDLEQYF. The CDR3 DNA follows: TGCGCCAGCAGCCAAACTTCTGGGGATCTGGAGCAGTACTTC.